A selection of T cell receptor beta chains follows, all from one sample in a study of blood T cell repertoires in COVID-19. The table came from immunoSEQ multiplex PCR; TCRdb's copy has only in-frame clones and leaves some out. The sample shows 190,000 or so clones, more than 75% of them seen only once. Sequenced input: peripheral blood. These receptors came from a woman aged 18-29 years who had recovered from COVID-19. The CDR3 runs from the conserved cysteine through the conserved F or W. The D gene is left open where the match is weak. A clone size is listed for some rows: how often the clone was seen (once, few, many), or a class if it is expanded.

.,.,TRBJ2-5,16,TRBV21-1,CASSKGTSVYQETQYF,TGTGCCAGCAGCAAGGGAACTAGCGTATACCAAGAGACCCAGTACTTC
.,.,TRBJ1-5,14,TRBV2,CASRGEGGNQPQHF,TGTGCCAGCAGAGGGGAGGGCGGGAATCAGCCCCAGCATTTT
.,once,TRBJ2-7,15,TRBV2,CASSEGQEASSEQYF,TGTGCCAGCAGTGAGGGACAAGAAGCAAGCTCCGAGCAGTACTTC
.,.,TRBJ1-2,14,TRBV7-8,CASSYGDRNYGYTF,TGTGCCAGCAGCTACGGCGACAGGAACTATGGCTACACCTTC
.,.,TRBJ2-3,17,TRBV6-6,CASSPRSSAGAKDTQYF,TGTGCCAGCAGTCCACGTAGCTCCGCAGGGGCTAAAGATACGCAGTATTTT
TRBD2,.,TRBJ2-3,15,TRBV19,CASNFFGGSTDTQYF,TGTGCCAGTAATTTTTTCGGGGGGTCAACAGATACGCAGTATTTT
.,.,TRBJ1-2,14,TRBV5-6,CASTGRARAYGYTF,TGTGCCAGCACCGGGAGGGCCAGGGCCTATGGCTACACCTTC
TRBD1,.,TRBJ1-3,15,TRBV6-6,CASSYNRGTGNTIYF,TGTGCCAGCAGTTACAACAGGGGGACTGGAAACACCATATATTTT
TRBD1,.,TRBJ1-5,16,TRBV29-1,CSVRTGTDIGNQPQHF,TGCAGCGTCCGGACAGGGACGGACATAGGCAATCAGCCCCAGCATTTT
TRBD1,.,TRBJ1-6,17,TRBV4-1,CASSQYFPGTGHSPLHF,TGCGCCAGCAGCCAGTATTTCCCGGGGACAGGGCATTCACCCCTCCACTTT
.,.,TRBJ2-5,18,TRBV7-9,CASSSRGGIASGGETQYF,TGTGCCAGCAGCTCCCGAGGCGGGATAGCTTCTGGGGGGGAGACCCAGTACTTC
.,many,TRBJ1-1,15,TRBV7-6,CASSSYRTMNTEAFF,TGTGCCAGCAGCTCCTACAGGACTATGAACACTGAAGCTTTCTTT
.,.,TRBJ2-1,12,TRBV9,CASSVGSNEQFF,TGTGCCAGCAGCGTAGGGAGTAATGAGCAGTTCTTC
.,.,TRBJ1-2,12,TRBV24-1,CATSPGNYGYTF,TGTGCCACCAGTCCAGGGAACTATGGCTACACCTTC
TRBD2,.,TRBJ2-2,20,TRBV6-2/TRBV6-3,CASSSSGRDTYSANTGELFF,TGTGCCAGCAGTTCCTCCGGGAGGGACACCTATTCGGCCAACACCGGGGAGCTGTTTTTT
TRBD1,.,TRBJ1-2,14,TRBV10-3,CAIRTGGGNYGYTF,TGTGCCATCAGGACAGGGGGCGGGAACTATGGCTACACCTTC
.,.,TRBJ2-4,16,TRBV9,CASSADLGAPKNIQYF,TGTGCCAGCAGCGCGGACCTGGGGGCCCCCAAAAACATTCAGTACTTC
TRBD1,.,TRBJ2-3,15,TRBV4-1,CASSNDRGTQGTQYF,TGCGCCAGCAGCAATGACAGGGGTACTCAAGGTACGCAGTATTTT
TRBD1,.,TRBJ1-6,16,TRBV10-3,CAISESTRDRGLPLHF,TGTGCCATCAGTGAGTCGACCCGGGACAGGGGGTTACCCCTCCACTTT
TRBD1,.,TRBJ1-4,14,TRBV25-1,CASSATGGFEKLFF,TGTGCCAGCAGCGCGACAGGGGGTTTCGAAAAACTGTTTTTT
.,once,TRBJ1-2,13,TRBV7-9,CASSLRINYGYTF,TGTGCCAGCAGCTTGAGAATTAACTATGGCTACACCTTC
TRBD1,.,TRBJ2-7,14,TRBV5-6,CASSLEGANYEQYF,TGTGCCAGCAGCTTGGAGGGGGCTAACTACGAGCAGTACTTC
TRBD2,.,TRBJ2-4,15,TRBV19,CASRGGGLAKNIQYF,TGTGCCAGTAGGGGCGGGGGACTAGCCAAAAACATTCAGTACTTC
TRBD2,.,TRBJ2-1,15,TRBV9,CASSVAGGIRDEQFF,TGTGCCAGCAGCGTTGCGGGGGGGATACGAGATGAGCAGTTCTTC
.,few,TRBJ1-1,13,TRBV6-5,CASIKHGNTEAFF,TGTGCCAGCATAAAACATGGGAACACTGAAGCTTTCTTT
.,.,TRBJ2-3,16,TRBV5-4,CASSRTPGHGTDTQYF,TGTGCCAGCAGCAGAACTCCGGGACATGGCACAGATACGCAGTATTTT
TRBD1,.,TRBJ1-1,16,TRBV6-9,CASIREPDRGLPEAFF,TGTGCCAGCATCCGCGAACCGGACAGGGGGCTTCCTGAAGCTTTCTTT
.,.,TRBJ1-5,14,TRBV6-2/TRBV6-3,CASSYGQINQPQHF,TGTGCCAGCAGTTACGGGCAGATCAATCAGCCCCAGCATTTT
.,.,TRBJ1-1,16,TRBV4-2,CASSLRAGDYNTEAFF,TGTGCCAGCAGCCTTCGTGCAGGGGACTATAACACTGAAGCTTTCTTT
TRBD2,many,TRBJ2-2,14,TRBV6-4,CASSVAGGTGELFF,TGTGCCAGCAGTGTGGCGGGAGGGACCGGGGAGCTGTTTTTT
.,.,TRBJ2-5,13,TRBV2,CASSRDSQETQYF,TGTGCCAGCAGTCGGGACTCACAAGAGACCCAGTACTTC
TRBD2,.,TRBJ2-1,24,TRBV28,CASSLWDLNKGWAGGREGHNEQFF,TGTGCCAGCAGTTTATGGGACCTAAACAAGGGTTGGGCGGGAGGAAGAGAAGGTCACAATGAGCAGTTCTTC
.,few,TRBJ1-3,14,TRBV27,CASSLTGVGNTIYF,TGTGCCAGCAGTTTAACGGGGGTCGGAAACACCATATATTTT
.,.,TRBJ1-2,13,TRBV10-1,CASRGTGGDGYTF,TGCGCCAGCAGGGGTACGGGGGGAGATGGCTACACCTTC
.,.,TRBJ1-2,14,TRBV7-2,CASSLEDSNYGYTF,TGTGCCAGCAGCTTAGAGGACAGTAACTATGGCTACACCTTC
.,.,TRBJ1-5,14,TRBV13,CASSYQGQYQPQHF,TGTGCCAGCAGCTACCAGGGGCAGTATCAGCCCCAGCATTTT